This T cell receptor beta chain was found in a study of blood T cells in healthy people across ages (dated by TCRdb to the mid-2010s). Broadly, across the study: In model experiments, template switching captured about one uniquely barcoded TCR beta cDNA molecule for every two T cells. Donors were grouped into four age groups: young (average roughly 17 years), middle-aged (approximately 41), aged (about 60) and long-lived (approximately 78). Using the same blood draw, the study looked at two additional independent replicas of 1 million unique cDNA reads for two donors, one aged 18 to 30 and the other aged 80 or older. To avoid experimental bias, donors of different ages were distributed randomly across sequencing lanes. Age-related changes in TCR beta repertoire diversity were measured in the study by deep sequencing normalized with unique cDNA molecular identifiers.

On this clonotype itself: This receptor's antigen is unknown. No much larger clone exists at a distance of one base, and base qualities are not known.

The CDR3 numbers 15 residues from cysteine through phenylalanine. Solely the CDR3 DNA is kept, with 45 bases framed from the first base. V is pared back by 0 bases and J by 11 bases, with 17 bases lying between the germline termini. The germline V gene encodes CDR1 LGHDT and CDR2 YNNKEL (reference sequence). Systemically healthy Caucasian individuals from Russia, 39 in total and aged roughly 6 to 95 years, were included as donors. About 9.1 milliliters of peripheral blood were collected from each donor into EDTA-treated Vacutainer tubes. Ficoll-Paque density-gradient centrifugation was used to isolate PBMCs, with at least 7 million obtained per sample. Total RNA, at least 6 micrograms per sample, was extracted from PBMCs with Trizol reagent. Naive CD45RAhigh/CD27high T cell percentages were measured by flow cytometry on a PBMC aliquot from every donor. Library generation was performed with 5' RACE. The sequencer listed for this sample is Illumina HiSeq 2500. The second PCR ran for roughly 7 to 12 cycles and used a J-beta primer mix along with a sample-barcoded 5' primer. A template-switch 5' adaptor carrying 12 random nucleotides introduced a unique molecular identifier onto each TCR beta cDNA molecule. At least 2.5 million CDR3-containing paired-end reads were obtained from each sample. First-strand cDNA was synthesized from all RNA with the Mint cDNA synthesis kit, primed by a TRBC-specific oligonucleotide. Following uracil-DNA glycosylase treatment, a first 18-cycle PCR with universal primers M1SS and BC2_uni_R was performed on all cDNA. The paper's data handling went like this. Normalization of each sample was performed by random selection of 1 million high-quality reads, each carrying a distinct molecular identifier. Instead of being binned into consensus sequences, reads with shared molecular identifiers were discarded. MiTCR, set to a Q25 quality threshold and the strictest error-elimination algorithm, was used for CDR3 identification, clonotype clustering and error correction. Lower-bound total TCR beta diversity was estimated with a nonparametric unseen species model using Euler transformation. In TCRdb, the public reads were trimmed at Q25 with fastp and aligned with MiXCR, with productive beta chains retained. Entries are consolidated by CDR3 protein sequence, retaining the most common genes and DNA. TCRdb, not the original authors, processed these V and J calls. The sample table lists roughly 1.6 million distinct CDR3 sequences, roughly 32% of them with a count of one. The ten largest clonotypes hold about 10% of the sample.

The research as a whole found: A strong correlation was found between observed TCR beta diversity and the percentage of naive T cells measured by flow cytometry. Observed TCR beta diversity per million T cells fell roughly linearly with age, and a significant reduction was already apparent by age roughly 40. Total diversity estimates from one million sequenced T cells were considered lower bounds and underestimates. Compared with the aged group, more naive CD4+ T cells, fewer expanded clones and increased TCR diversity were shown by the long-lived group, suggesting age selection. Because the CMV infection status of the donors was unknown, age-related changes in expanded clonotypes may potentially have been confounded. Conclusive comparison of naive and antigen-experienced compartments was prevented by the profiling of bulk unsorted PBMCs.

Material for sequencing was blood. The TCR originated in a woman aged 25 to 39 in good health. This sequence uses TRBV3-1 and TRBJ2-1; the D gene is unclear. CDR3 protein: CASSQEFPRVAQQFF. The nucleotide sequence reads TGTGCCAGCAGCCAAGAATTTCCTAGGGTTGCCCAGCAGTTCTTC.